The TCR beta chain described here comes from a study of response to subunit inactivated influenza vaccine. CDR3 length: 17 residues. J lost 3 bases, V lost 6 bases, and 8 bases had no gene match. Germline CDR1 MNHNS, CDR2 SASEGT. Each CDR3 protein is one row after TCRdb ran MiXCR on the RT-PCR reads. The sample has roughly 780,000 distinct CDR3 sequences; less than 20% are singletons. The rearrangement uses TRBV6-1 and TRBJ2-2; 12 nucleotides align to TRBD2. The material was PBMCs from blood, obtained about 5 days after vaccination. This TCR was recovered from a man aged 45-65 years who received an inactivated influenza vaccine. The DNA for the CDR3 is TGTGCCAGCAGACAGACTAGCGGGAGAAGGGACACCGGGGAGCTGTTTTTT. It codes for CASRQTSGRRDTGELFF.